One sample yielded the 4 T cell receptor beta chains listed below, sequenced in a study of glioma-infiltrating T cells. The iRepertoire nested amplicon-rescue multiplex PCR amplified TCR alpha and beta CDR3s from RNA. One entry per CDR3 protein results from TCRdb running MiXCR on the multiplex PCR reads. The table has 100,000 to 150,000 distinct CDR3 sequences, roughly a quarter seen once. Sequencing was performed on glioma tissue, nonneoplastic brain tissue, or PBMCs (not recorded which). Every receptor here comes from a human donor with low-grade glioma or glioblastoma, undergoing nonglioma brain surgery, or in good health (not recorded which).

This clonotype occurred a few times. V is TRBV14 and J is TRBJ1-1, with unresolved D. The CDR3 has 14 amino acids. Trimming removed 3 bases at V and 5 bases at J, with 13 bases between. Germline values: CDR1 SGHDN, CDR2 FVKESK. CDR3 nucleotides: TGTGCCAGCAGCCATTCTCGGTATGGAACTGAAGCTTTCTTT. This codes for CASSHSRYGTEAFF.

Points on this clonotype: This sequence may be a read error, since a much larger clone differs from it by one base. V and J are TRBV6-2 or TRBV6-3 and TRBJ2-7, with 8 bases that match TRBD1. This CDR3 spans 15 amino acids. Per the germline V gene, CDR1 is MNHEY and CDR2 is SVGEGT. The CDR3 nucleotides read TGTGCCAGCAGTGCCGGACAGGGCCTAACCTACGAGCAGTGCGTC. As protein: CASSAGQGLTYEQCV.

The J gene is TRBJ1-6, the V gene TRBV20-1; 7 bases line up with TRBD1. J gave up 5 bases and V 0 bases, and 10 bases lay outside the gene matches. The CDR3 covers 17 residues. Germline V lookup: CDR1 DFQATT, CDR2 SNEGSKA (reference sequence). The CDR3 reads CSARDRVTGSHNSPLHF. For the CDR3, the DNA is TGCAGTGCTAGAGATCGGGTGACAGGGTCACATAATTCACCCCTCCACTTT.

The V gene is TRBV27, the J gene TRBJ2-1, with TRBD1 identical over 7 bases. Trimming removed 5 bases from V and 7 bases from J; junction bases left unmatched: 11. The CDR3 extends over 15 amino acids. Germline V gives CDR1 MNHEY, CDR2 SMNVEV (reference sequence). CDR3 in amino acids: CASSDPNLRGNEQFF. The CDR3 DNA reads TGTGCCAGCAGTGACCCAAATCTCAGGGGGAATGAGCAGTTCTTC.